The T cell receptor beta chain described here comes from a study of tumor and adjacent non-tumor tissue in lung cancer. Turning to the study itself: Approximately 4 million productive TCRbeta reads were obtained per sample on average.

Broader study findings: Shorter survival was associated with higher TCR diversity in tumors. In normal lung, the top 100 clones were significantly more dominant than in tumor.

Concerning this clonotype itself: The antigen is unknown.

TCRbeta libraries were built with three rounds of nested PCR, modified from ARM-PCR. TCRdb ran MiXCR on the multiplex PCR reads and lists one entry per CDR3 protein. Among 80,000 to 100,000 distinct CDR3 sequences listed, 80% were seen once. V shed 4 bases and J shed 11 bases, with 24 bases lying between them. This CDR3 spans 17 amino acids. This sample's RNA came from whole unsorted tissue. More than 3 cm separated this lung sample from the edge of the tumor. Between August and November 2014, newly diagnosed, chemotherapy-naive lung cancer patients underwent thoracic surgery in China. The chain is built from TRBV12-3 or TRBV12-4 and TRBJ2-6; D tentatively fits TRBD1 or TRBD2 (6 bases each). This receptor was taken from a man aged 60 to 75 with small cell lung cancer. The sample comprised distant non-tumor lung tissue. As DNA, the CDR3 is TGTGCCAGCAGTTCCGATAACAGGGACTCTGGAGCCGACGTCCTGACTTTC. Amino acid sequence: CASSSDNRDSGADVLTF.